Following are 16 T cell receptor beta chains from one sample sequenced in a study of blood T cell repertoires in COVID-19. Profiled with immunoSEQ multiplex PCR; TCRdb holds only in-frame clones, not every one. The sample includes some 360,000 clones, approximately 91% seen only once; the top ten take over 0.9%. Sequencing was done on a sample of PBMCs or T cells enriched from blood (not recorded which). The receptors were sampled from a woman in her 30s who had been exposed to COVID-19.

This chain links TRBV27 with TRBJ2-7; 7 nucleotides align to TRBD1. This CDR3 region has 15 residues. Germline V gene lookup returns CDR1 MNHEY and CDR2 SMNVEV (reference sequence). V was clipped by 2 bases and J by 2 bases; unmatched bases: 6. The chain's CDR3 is CASSLPRQGTYEQYF. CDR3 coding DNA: TGTGCCAGCAGTTTACCGAGACAGGGTACCTACGAGCAGTACTTC.

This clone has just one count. The DNA of the CDR3 is TGTGCCAGCTCATATCGGGTGACGGTCTCAACTAATGAAAAACTGTTTTTT. Amino acid sequence: CASSYRVTVSTNEKLFF. This chain connects TRBV18 to TRBJ1-4; no reliable D call. V was cut by 5 bases and J by 0 bases, with 16 bases left in between. Germline assignment: CDR1 KGHSH and CDR2 LQKENI. The CDR3 length is 17 residues.

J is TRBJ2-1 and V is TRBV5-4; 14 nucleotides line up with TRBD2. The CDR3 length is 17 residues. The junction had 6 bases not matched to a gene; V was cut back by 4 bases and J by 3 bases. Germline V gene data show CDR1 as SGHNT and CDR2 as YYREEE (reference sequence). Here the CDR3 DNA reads TGTGCCAGCAGCCCCGGGACTAGCGGGGGAATCTACAATGAGCAGTTCTTC. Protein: CASSPGTSGGIYNEQFF.

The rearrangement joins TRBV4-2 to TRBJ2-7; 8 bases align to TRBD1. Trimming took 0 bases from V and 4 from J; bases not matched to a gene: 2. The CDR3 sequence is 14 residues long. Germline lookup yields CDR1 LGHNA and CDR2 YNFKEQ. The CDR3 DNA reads TGTGCCAGCAGCCAAGAATGGACAGGGTACGAGCAGTACTTC. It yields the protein CASSQEWTGYEQYF.

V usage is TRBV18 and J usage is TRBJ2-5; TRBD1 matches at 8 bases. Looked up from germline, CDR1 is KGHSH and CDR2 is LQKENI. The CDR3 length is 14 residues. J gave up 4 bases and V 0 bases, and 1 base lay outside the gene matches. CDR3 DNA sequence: TGTGCCAGCTCACCACCGGGGACAGGAGAGACCCAGTACTTC. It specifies CASSPPGTGETQYF.

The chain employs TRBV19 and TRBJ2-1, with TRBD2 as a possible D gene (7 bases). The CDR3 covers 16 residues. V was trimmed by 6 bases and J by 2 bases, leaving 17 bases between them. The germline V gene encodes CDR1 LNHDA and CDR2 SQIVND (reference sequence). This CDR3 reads CASRPLSGTTYNEQFF. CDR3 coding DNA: TGTGCCAGTAGACCGTTGAGCGGGACAACCTACAATGAGCAGTTCTTC.

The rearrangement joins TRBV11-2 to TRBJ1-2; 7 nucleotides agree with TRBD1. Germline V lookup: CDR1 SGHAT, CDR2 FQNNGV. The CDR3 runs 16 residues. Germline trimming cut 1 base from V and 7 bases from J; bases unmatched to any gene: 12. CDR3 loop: CASSLGAGGTIGGYTF. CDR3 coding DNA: TGTGCCAGCAGCTTAGGGGCAGGGGGAACGATAGGTGGCTACACCTTC.

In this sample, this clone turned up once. The CDR3 sequence: CASRVQGANGYTF. The CDR3 region has the DNA TGTGCCAGCAGAGTACAGGGGGCGAATGGCTACACCTTC. The rearrangement links TRBV12-3 or TRBV12-4 to TRBJ1-2, with 9 bases lining up with TRBD1. Trimming at V came to 6 bases and at J to 6 bases, leaving 5 bases not matched to a gene. The CDR3 consists of 13 residues.

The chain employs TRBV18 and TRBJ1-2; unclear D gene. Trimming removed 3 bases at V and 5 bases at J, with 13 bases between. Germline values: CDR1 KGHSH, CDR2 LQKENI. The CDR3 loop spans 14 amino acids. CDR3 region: CASSPGNWEYGYTF. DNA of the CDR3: TGTGCCAGCTCACCGGGGAATTGGGAGTATGGCTACACCTTC.

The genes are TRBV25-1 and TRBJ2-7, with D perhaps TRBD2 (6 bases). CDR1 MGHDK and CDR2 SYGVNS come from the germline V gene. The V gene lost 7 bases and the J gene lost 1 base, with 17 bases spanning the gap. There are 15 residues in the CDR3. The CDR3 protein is CASKSLVGGSYEQYF. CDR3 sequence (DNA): TGTGCCAGCAAGTCGCTAGTGGGAGGATCCTACGAGCAGTACTTC.

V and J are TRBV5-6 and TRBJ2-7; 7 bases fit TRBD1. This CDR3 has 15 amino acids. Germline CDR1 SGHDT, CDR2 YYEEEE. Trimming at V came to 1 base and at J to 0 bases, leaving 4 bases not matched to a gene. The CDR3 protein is CASSLRGLRSYEQYF. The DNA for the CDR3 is TGTGCCAGCAGCTTGAGGGGGCTTCGCTCCTACGAGCAGTACTTC. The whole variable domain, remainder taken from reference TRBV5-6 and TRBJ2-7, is DAGVTQSPTHLIKTRGQQVTLRCSPKSGHDTVSWYQQALGQGPQFIFQYYEEEERQRGNFPDRFSGHQFPNYSSELNVNALLLGDSALYLCASSLRGLRSYEQYFGPGTRLTVT.

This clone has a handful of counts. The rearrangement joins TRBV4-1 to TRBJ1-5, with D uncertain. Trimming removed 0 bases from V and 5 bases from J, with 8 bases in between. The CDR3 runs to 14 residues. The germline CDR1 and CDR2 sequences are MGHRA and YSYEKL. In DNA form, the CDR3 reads TGCGCCAGCAGCCAAGACCCGGGATATCAGCCCCAGCATTTT. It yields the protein CASSQDPGYQPQHF.

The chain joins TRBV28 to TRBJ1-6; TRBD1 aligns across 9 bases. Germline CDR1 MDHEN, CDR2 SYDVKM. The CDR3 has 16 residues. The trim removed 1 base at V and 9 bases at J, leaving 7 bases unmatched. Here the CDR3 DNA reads TGTGCCAGCAGTTTATCTTCTGGGACAGGGAGTTCACCCCTCCACTTT. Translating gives CASSLSSGTGSSPLHF.

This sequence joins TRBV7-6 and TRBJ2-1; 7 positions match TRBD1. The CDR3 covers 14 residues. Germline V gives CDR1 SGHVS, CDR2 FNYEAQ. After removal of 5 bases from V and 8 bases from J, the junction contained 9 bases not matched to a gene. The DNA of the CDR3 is TGTGCCAGCAGCCCCTGGACAGGCACTGATGAGCAGTTCTTC. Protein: CASSPWTGTDEQFF.

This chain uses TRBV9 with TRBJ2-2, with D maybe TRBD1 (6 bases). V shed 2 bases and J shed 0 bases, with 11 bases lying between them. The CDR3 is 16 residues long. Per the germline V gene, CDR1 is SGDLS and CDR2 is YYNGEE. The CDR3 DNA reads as TGTGCCAGCAGCGTTTCCGGGACAACGAACACCGGGGAGCTGTTTTTT. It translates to CASSVSGTTNTGELFF.

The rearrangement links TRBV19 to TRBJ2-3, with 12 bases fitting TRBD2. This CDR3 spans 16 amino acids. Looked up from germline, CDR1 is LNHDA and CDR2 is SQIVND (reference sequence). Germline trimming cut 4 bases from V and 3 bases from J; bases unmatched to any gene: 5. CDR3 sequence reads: CASSSGLAGWTDTQYF. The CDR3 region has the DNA TGTGCCAGTAGTAGCGGACTAGCGGGATGGACAGATACGCAGTATTTT.